This T cell receptor (beta chain) was captured in a study of T cell repertoires in aging, cancer and after chemotherapy. Amplification of TCR beta used genomic DNA extracted from peripheral blood. A mixed TRB-A/B primer pool amplified rearranged TRB by multiplex touch-down PCR. TCRdb reanalysed the multiplex PCR reads using MiXCR and keeps one entry per CDR3 protein. The table shows roughly 3,000 distinct CDR3 sequences, with approximately 20% occurring only once. The CDR3 has 22 residues. V was pared by 1 base and J by 2 bases, with 18 bases of the junction left unmatched. Germline lookup yields CDR1 KGHSH and CDR2 LQKENI.

The genes are TRBV18 and TRBJ2-7; 15 bases match TRBD2. The sequencing sample was made of blood. This receptor was identified in a human donor with a blood cancer. The CDR3 bases are TGTGCCAGCTCACCACGATCCCAATCCGGGACTAGCGGGAGGCAACGGACCTACGAGCAGTACTTC. Its protein is CASSPRSQSGTSGRQRTYEQYF.